One sample yielded the 20 T cell receptor beta chains listed below, sequenced in a study of blood T cell repertoires in COVID-19. The repertoire was sequenced with immunoSEQ multiplex PCR; TCRdb's copy has only in-frame clones and lacks some. The table lists around 300,000 clones, 75% to 90% of them singletons. The sample comprised PBMCs or T cells enriched from blood (not recorded which). These receptor sequences come from a man under 40 who had recovered from COVID-19.

The J gene is TRBJ2-5, the V gene TRBV4-1; D is possibly TRBD1 (5 bases). The CDR3 length is 15 residues. CDR1 and CDR2 from the germline V gene are MGHRA and YSYEKL. The V gene lost 4 bases and the J gene lost 5 bases, with 17 bases spanning the gap. CDR3 DNA: TGCGCCAGCAGCCTTCGACAGTTCACCGGGGAGACCCAGTACTTC. This translates into CASSLRQFTGETQYF.

The rearrangement links TRBV5-4 to TRBJ2-2, with 7 bases lining up with TRBD1. This CDR3 is 16 amino acids long. J lost 0 bases, V lost 3 bases, and 5 bases had no gene match. The V gene's germline CDR1 is SGHNT and CDR2 YYREEE (reference sequence). CDR3 amino acids: CASSSGQSANTGELFF. As DNA, the CDR3 is TGTGCCAGCAGCTCGGGACAGTCCGCGAACACCGGGGAGCTGTTTTTT.

The rearrangement uses TRBV6-5 and TRBJ1-4; D gene ambiguous. Germline V gene data show CDR1 as MNHEY and CDR2 as SVGAGI. CDR3 size: 12 residues. CDR3 residues: CASPVRNEKLFF. In DNA form, the CDR3 reads TGTGCGAGTCCGGTAAGAAATGAAAAACTGTTTTTT.

This chain uses TRBV19 with TRBJ1-1; TRBD1 agrees at 8 bases. This CDR3 region has 14 residues. After removal of 8 bases from V and 1 base from J, the junction contained 6 bases not matched to a gene. The germline V gene encodes CDR1 LNHDA and CDR2 SQIVND (reference sequence). The CDR3 DNA is TGTGCCAGTGGCTTACAGGGGGGGAACACTGAAGCTTTCTTT. Translation gives CASGLQGGNTEAFF.

The chain joins TRBV7-3 to TRBJ2-5; TRBD1 agrees at 9 bases. Trimming at V came to 5 bases and at J to 2 bases, leaving 6 bases not matched to a gene. This CDR3 spans 15 amino acids. Germline CDR1 reads SGHTA; CDR2 reads FQGTGA. This CDR3 is CASSRGQGGQETQYF. Here the CDR3 DNA reads TGTGCCAGCAGCCGGGGACAGGGAGGGCAAGAGACCCAGTACTTC.

The genes are TRBV6-6 and TRBJ1-6; D is ambiguous. Germline CDR1 is MNHNY and CDR2 is SVGAGI (reference sequence). V was clipped by 7 bases and J by 10 bases, with 17 bases between them. The CDR3 has 14 residues. The CDR3 coding sequence is TGTGCCAGCAACCTCTCGGGGAGGGAGTCACCCCTCCACTTT. This codes for CASNLSGRESPLHF.

This chain links TRBV28 with TRBJ2-7; D perhaps matches TRBD2 (5 bases). Trimming removed 5 bases at V and 4 bases at J, with 24 bases between. This CDR3 is 17 amino acids long. In germline, CDR1 is MDHEN, CDR2 SYDVKM. The CDR3: CASSTTRTSGDWYEQYF. As DNA, the CDR3 is TGTGCCAGCAGTACAACCCGGACGTCCGGGGATTGGTACGAGCAGTACTTC. Together with reference TRBV28 and TRBJ2-7, the CDR3 gives the full variable domain: DVKVTQSSRYLVKRTGEKVFLECVQDMDHENMFWYRQDPGLGLRLIYFSYDVKMKEKGDIPEGYSVSREKKERFSLILESASTNQTSMYLCASSTTRTSGDWYEQYFGPGTRLTVT.

This clone was counted a single time. The rearrangement links TRBV19 to TRBJ1-2; the match to TRBD1 covers 9 bases. Germline V gene data show CDR1 as LNHDA and CDR2 as SQIVND (reference sequence). CDR3 size: 15 residues. V shed 3 bases, J shed 8 bases, and the junction held 10 bases outside the gene matches. CDR3 amino acids: CASSISGQGINGYTF. The CDR3 nucleotides read TGTGCCAGTAGTATTTCGGGACAGGGTATAAACGGCTACACCTTC.

J is TRBJ1-5 and V is TRBV6-1, with 9 positions matching TRBD1. Per germline, CDR1 MNHNS and CDR2 SASEGT. The CDR3 consists of 15 residues. J was trimmed by 3 bases and V by 2 bases; bases with no gene match: 2. CDR3 DNA: TGTGCCAGCAGTGAAACAGGGGGCAACAATCAGCCCCAGCATTTT. As protein: CASSETGGNNQPQHF.

The rearrangement links TRBV9 to TRBJ2-5; possible D gene TRBD1, 6 bases. The CDR3 covers 15 residues. The V and J ends lost 5 bases and 1 base respectively, with 15 bases between them. Germline lookup yields CDR1 SGDLS and CDR2 YYNGEE. The CDR3 DNA follows: TGTGCCAGCAGTCCCCGCCAGGGGATCCAAGAGACCCAGTACTTC. Its protein product is CASSPRQGIQETQYF.

The gene calls are TRBV27 and TRBJ1-2, with TRBD1 matching over 8 bases. Per the germline V gene, CDR1 is MNHEY and CDR2 is SMNVEV (reference sequence). V trimming: 5 bases; J trimming: 5 bases; junction bases outside the gene matches: 7. The length of the CDR3 is 14 residues. The CDR3 spells CASSPRTGRYGYTF. In nucleotides, the CDR3 is TGTGCCAGCAGTCCGAGGACAGGGAGGTATGGCTACACCTTC.

The chain carries TRBV28 and TRBJ2-1; maybe TRBD2 (5 bases). Between the trimmed V and J ends, which lost 3 bases and 8 bases, there was a span of 8 bases. The V gene's germline CDR1 is MDHEN and CDR2 SYDVKM. The CDR3 runs to 12 residues. The CDR3 loop reads CASSFREYEQFF. The DNA of the CDR3 is TGTGCCAGCAGTTTTAGGGAGTATGAGCAGTTCTTC.

The J gene is TRBJ2-7, the V gene TRBV28; 14 bases are shared with TRBD2. The J segment lost 0 bases and the V segment lost 8 bases, leaving 15 bases of the junction unmatched. CDR3 length: 19 residues. Germline V gene sequence: CDR1 MDHEN, CDR2 SYDVKM. CDR3 region: CASPPSWTSGGPSSYEQYF. The DNA of the CDR3 is TGTGCCAGCCCTCCCTCCTGGACTAGCGGGGGGCCTAGCTCCTACGAGCAGTACTTC.

The genes are TRBV13 and TRBJ2-3; 9 bases map to TRBD1. Trimming at V came to 5 bases and at J to 0 bases, leaving 6 bases not matched to a gene. The CDR3 spans 16 residues. CDR1 is PRHDT and CDR2 is FYEKMQ in the germline V gene (reference sequence). This chain's CDR3 is CASSTWGQGSTDTQYF. The DNA for the CDR3 is TGTGCCAGCAGCACCTGGGGACAGGGTAGCACAGATACGCAGTATTTT.

This sequence joins TRBV30 and TRBJ1-4, with TRBD1 identical over 10 bases. Trimming took 0 bases from V and 6 from J; bases not matched to a gene: 7. The CDR3 length is 16 residues. Germline-derived CDR1 and CDR2 are GTSNPN and SVGIG (reference sequence). The CDR3 bases are TGTGCCTGGAGTGTACAGCGTGGGACAGGGGATGAAAAACTGTTTTTT. It specifies CAWSVQRGTGDEKLFF.

The V and J genes are TRBV30 and TRBJ1-5; maybe TRBD1 (6 bases). The CDR3 has 17 residues. Germline values: CDR1 GTSNPN, CDR2 SVGIG (reference sequence). Trimming left V 1 base short and J 0 bases short, with 16 bases between. The CDR3 bases are TGTGCCTGGAGTGAGAGGACAGCGATCTATAGCAATCAGCCCCAGCATTTT. Amino acid sequence: CAWSERTAIYSNQPQHF.

The chain's CDR3 is CASSLGGGTYEQYF. The CDR3 DNA follows: TGTGCCAGCAGTTTAGGCGGGGGAACCTACGAGCAGTACTTC. V gene TRBV27 combines with J gene TRBJ2-7, with 7 positions matching TRBD2. The CDR3 has 14 residues. The ends lost 2 bases at V and 2 bases at J; junction bases unmatched: 3. CDR1 is MNHEY and CDR2 is SMNVEV in the germline V gene (reference sequence).

V gene TRBV9 combines with J gene TRBJ2-3; 9 nucleotides align to TRBD2. CDR3 size: 18 residues. V was pared by 0 bases and J by 4 bases, with 12 bases of the junction left unmatched. Germline V gives CDR1 SGDLS, CDR2 YYNGEE. CDR3 amino acids: CASSVGGSGGQRPDTQYF. CDR3 bases: TGTGCCAGCAGCGTAGGAGGTAGCGGGGGCCAGCGGCCAGATACGCAGTATTTT.

The genes are TRBV12-2 and TRBJ2-2; the D call in the table, TRBD2, was not verified against the DNA. TRBV12-2 is labeled a pseudogene. The length of the CDR3 is 18 residues. CDR3 protein: CASRYLLAGARNTGELFF. CDR3 nucleotide sequence: TGTGCAAGTCGCTACCTCCTAGCGGGGGCCCGGAACACCGGGGAGCTGTTTTTT.

The chain recombines TRBV13 with TRBJ1-6, with TRBD1 as a possible D gene (5 bases). There are 18 residues in the CDR3. Germline V gene data show CDR1 as PRHDT and CDR2 as FYEKMQ (reference sequence). V was shortened by 5 bases and J by 0 bases, with 17 bases between the two germline ends. The CDR3 region has the DNA TGTGCCAGCAGCCTAGCCGGGACTCAGAGCTCCTATAATTCACCCCTCCACTTT. Translation gives CASSLAGTQSSYNSPLHF.